Listed below are T cell receptor beta chains from one sample, sequenced in a study of blood T cells in healthy people across ages. TCRdb reprocessed the 5' RACE reads with MiXCR, giving one entry per CDR3 protein. The sample has about 1.6 million distinct CDR3 sequences, about 32% seen once; the top ten hold approximately 11%. The sequencing input was blood. Receptors originate from a young woman in good health. The CDR3 runs from the conserved cysteine through the conserved F or W. The D gene is left open where the match is weak. Size values are once, few and many counts, or a class for expanded clones, and some rows have none.

j_call cdr3_length clone_size v_call d_call cdr3_aa cdr3_nt
TRBJ2-1 14 . TRBV7-9 TRBD2 CASSGTSGNNEQFF TGTGCCAGCTCAGGGACTAGCGGGAATAATGAGCAGTTCTTC
TRBJ1-1 13 . TRBV20-1 . CSARTPANTEAFF TGCAGTGCTAGGACCCCGGCGAACACTGAAGCTTTCTTT
TRBJ2-3 13 few TRBV30 . CAWSVPTTDTQYF TGTGCCTGGAGTGTTCCTACCACAGATACGCAGTATTTT
TRBJ2-1 15 . TRBV24-1 . CAASDNKDPYNEQFF TGTGCCGCCAGTGATAACAAAGACCCGTACAATGAGCAGTTCTTC
TRBJ2-4 16 . TRBV21-1 . CASSKAPLVDANIQYF TGTGCCAGCAGCAAAGCTCCCCTAGTAGACGCAAACATTCAGTACTTC
TRBJ2-1 13 . TRBV7-9 . CASSRGTPNEQFF TGTGCCAGCAGCAGAGGGACGCCCAATGAGCAGTTCTTC
TRBJ2-7 16 few TRBV28 TRBD2 CASNLGLSGRVGEQYF TGTGCCAGCAATCTCGGACTTAGCGGGAGGGTTGGTGAGCAGTACTTC
TRBJ1-5 15 . TRBV10-1 TRBD1 CASSAGQGAGQPQHF TGCGCCAGCAGTGCCGGACAGGGGGCCGGTCAGCCCCAGCATTTT
TRBJ2-7 12 . TRBV10-2 TRBD2 CAMNDGRNEQYF TGCGCCATGAATGACGGGAGGAACGAGCAGTACTTC
TRBJ1-2 13 few TRBV6-2/TRBV6-3 . CASSYDQNYGYTF TGTGCCAGCAGTTACGACCAGAACTATGGCTACACCTTC
TRBJ1-1 15 . TRBV27 . CASSFFPGPLNEAFF TGTGCCAGCAGTTTTTTCCCCGGACCCCTAAATGAAGCTTTCTTT
TRBJ2-5 17 many TRBV5-5 TRBD1 CASSLTFRGTGQETQYF TGTGCCAGCAGCTTGACATTTCGTGGGACAGGTCAGGAGACCCAGTACTTC
TRBJ2-1 16 . TRBV7-9 TRBD2 CASSPHGTSGVGEQFF TGTGCCAGCAGTCCTCACGGGACTAGCGGGGTCGGTGAGCAGTTCTTC
TRBJ2-1 15 few TRBV12-3/TRBV12-4 TRBD1 CASSSRTGLIDEQFF TGTGCCAGCAGTTCCCGGACAGGGCTGATCGATGAGCAGTTCTTC
TRBJ2-3 14 few TRBV12-3/TRBV12-4 . CASTKQGPTDTQYF TGTGCCAGCACCAAACAGGGCCCCACAGATACGCAGTATTTT
TRBJ2-7 13 . TRBV20-1 . CSADSRPHYEQYF TGCAGTGCTGACTCTAGGCCTCACTACGAGCAGTACTTC
TRBJ2-1 14 few TRBV3-1 . CASSRGVAVNEQFF TGTGCCAGCAGCCGGGGGGTAGCGGTCAATGAGCAGTTCTTC
TRBJ1-5 14 . TRBV20-1 . CSARGAGPNQPQHF TGCAGTGCTAGAGGGGCAGGGCCTAATCAGCCCCAGCATTTT
TRBJ2-1 17 many TRBV5-1 TRBD2 CASSLAGGTYAYNEQFF TGCGCCAGCAGCTTGGCGGGGGGAACCTACGCTTACAATGAGCAGTTCTTC
TRBJ2-7 15 many TRBV20-1 . CSARDILRQTYEQYF TGCAGTGCTAGAGATATCCTAAGGCAGACCTACGAGCAGTACTTC
TRBJ2-5 15 . TRBV5-1 TRBD1 CASSPGTGNQETQYF TGCGCCAGCAGCCCCGGGACAGGGAACCAAGAGACCCAGTACTTC
TRBJ1-5 12 . TRBV6-2/TRBV6-3 . CASSMWDQPQHF TGTGCCAGCAGTATGTGGGATCAGCCCCAGCATTTT
TRBJ2-1 21 few TRBV29-1 TRBD2 CSVDPLDRGPLAGITYNEQFF TGCAGCGTTGACCCTTTGGACCGGGGCCCACTAGCGGGAATCACCTACAATGAGCAGTTCTTC
TRBJ1-1 14 . TRBV9 . CAGSVGGHNTEAFF TGTGCCGGCAGCGTCGGGGGGCACAACACTGAAGCTTTCTTT
TRBJ1-6 14 few TRBV15 . CATSREGSGRPLHF TGTGCCACCAGCAGAGAGGGATCAGGTCGCCCCCTCCACTTT
TRBJ2-3 15 few TRBV20-1 TRBD2 CSALAGGAPTDTQYF TGCAGTGCTTTAGCGGGGGGCGCCCCCACAGATACGCAGTATTTT
TRBJ2-1 14 few TRBV30 . CAWGPWGKGKKQFF TGTGCCTGGGGCCCCTGGGGGAAGGGCAAGAAGCAGTTCTTC
TRBJ1-3 18 . TRBV6-5 . CASSYYPLGVSSGNTIYF TGTGCCAGCAGTTACTACCCTTTGGGGGTGAGCTCTGGAAACACCATATATTTT
TRBJ2-3 19 . TRBV10-1 TRBD2 CASSESGGLAGVGTDTQYF TGCGCCAGCAGTGAGTCAGGGGGGCTAGCGGGAGTTGGAACAGATACGCAGTATTTT
TRBJ2-1 17 . TRBV5-1 TRBD2 CASSLGTSGRPMNEQFF TGCGCCAGCAGCTTGGGGACTAGCGGGAGGCCCATGAATGAGCAGTTCTTC
TRBJ2-1 16 few TRBV4-1 . CASSGTDDMAYNEQFF TGCGCCAGCAGCGGGACTGACGATATGGCCTACAATGAGCAGTTCTTC
TRBJ2-5 12 . TRBV5-1 . CASSMEGETQYF TGCGCCAGCAGCATGGAGGGTGAGACCCAGTACTTC
TRBJ2-7 17 many TRBV21-1 . CASSKVIVSGRAHEQYF TGTGCCAGCAGCAAAGTGATTGTAAGCGGGAGGGCCCACGAGCAGTACTTC
TRBJ1-2 13 . TRBV28 . CASGRGLHYGYTF TGTGCCAGCGGCCGGGGACTGCACTATGGCTACACCTTC
TRBJ2-7 16 few TRBV15 TRBD2 CATSDGTSGFYYEQYF TGTGCCACCAGCGACGGGACTAGCGGGTTCTACTACGAGCAGTACTTC
TRBJ2-7 12 many TRBV27 . CASRGKGIEQYF TGTGCCAGCAGGGGCAAGGGCATCGAGCAGTACTTC
TRBJ2-3 16 . TRBV2 . CASRGIGSFSTDAQYF TGTGCCAGCAGGGGGATCGGAAGCTTCTCCACAGATGCGCAGTATTTT
TRBJ2-1 15 . TRBV7-3 TRBD2 CASSLTLAARNEQFF TGTGCCAGCAGCTTAACACTAGCGGCAAGGAATGAGCAGTTCTTC
TRBJ2-7 15 few TRBV30 . CAWSRDMIPTGEQYF TGTGCCTGGAGTCGGGACATGATCCCCACTGGCGAGCAGTACTTC
TRBJ1-2 14 . TRBV6-5 . CASSPVHKGYGYTF TGTGCCAGCAGTCCGGTTCACAAGGGCTATGGCTACACCTTC
TRBJ2-7 11 . TRBV12-3/TRBV12-4 . CVSSRLVEQYF TGTGTCAGCAGCCGTTTAGTGGAGCAGTACTTC
TRBJ1-3 18 . TRBV4-1 . CASSSHPRGASSGNTIYF TGCGCCAGCAGCTCCCATCCCCGCGGAGCTTCGTCTGGAAACACCATATATTTT
TRBJ1-2 14 few TRBV28 . CASSGAWGADGYTF TGTGCCAGCAGTGGGGCGTGGGGAGCAGATGGCTACACCTTC
TRBJ2-1 15 . TRBV6-1 . CASTRTRVSYNEQFF TGTGCCAGCACTCGAACTAGGGTTTCCTACAATGAGCAGTTCTTC
TRBJ2-7 16 . TRBV20-1 TRBD2 CSARDVRLAESYEQYF TGCAGTGCTAGAGATGTGCGACTAGCGGAGTCCTACGAGCAGTACTTC
TRBJ2-4 15 . TRBV30 TRBD1 CAWSGGQGVKNIQYF TGTGCCTGGAGTGGAGGACAGGGCGTCAAAAACATTCAGTACTTC
TRBJ1-2 12 . TRBV28 . CATSTGPYGYTF TGTGCCACCTCGACAGGCCCCTATGGCTACACCTTC
TRBJ2-7 15 . TRBV20-1 . CSARASHISSYEQYF TGCAGTGCTAGAGCTAGCCATATATCCTCCTACGAGCAGTACTTC
TRBJ2-1 15 . TRBV6-2/TRBV6-3 . CASSTDVLPWNEQFF TGTGCCAGCAGTACGGACGTCCTTCCGTGGAATGAGCAGTTCTTC
TRBJ2-1 13 few TRBV20-1 . CSVFNGAYNEQFF TGCAGTGTTTTCAACGGAGCCTACAATGAGCAGTTCTTC
TRBJ2-1 14 . TRBV5-1 . CASSPLKPDDEQFF TGCGCCAGCAGCCCCCTCAAACCGGACGATGAGCAGTTCTTC
TRBJ2-5 14 . TRBV5-1 TRBD2 CASSPGGTGGTQYF TGCGCCAGCAGCCCCGGGGGGACTGGGGGGACCCAGTACTTC
TRBJ2-5 16 . TRBV7-6 TRBD2 CASSSQGLAVTETQYF TGTGCCAGCAGCTCCCAGGGACTAGCTGTCACAGAGACCCAGTACTTC
TRBJ1-1 14 . TRBV7-2 TRBD1 CASSSSRNRGKAFF TGTGCCAGTAGCTCAAGCCGGAACAGGGGTAAAGCTTTCTTT
TRBJ2-3 15 . TRBV20-1 TRBD2 CSARRTSGRTDTQYF TGCAGTGCTCGACGGACTAGCGGGAGGACAGATACGCAGTATTTT